This record covers a single T cell receptor (beta chain). Its antigen is currently not known. Base quality data are lacking; no much larger clone is found one base away. The record originates from a study of T-cell memory formation after mild COVID-19 (dated by TCRdb to the early 2020s). Regarding the complete study: TCR sequence clusters from the two donors were found to be largely donor specific. In a couple of donors, T-cell clones that expanded and contracted after mild COVID-19 were followed by sequencing TCRalpha and TCRbeta repertoires longitudinally. The cohort was made up of two young adult volunteers, one female and one male, who were previously healthy.

The CDR3 starts with the cysteine, ends with the phenylalanine, and has 14 residues. The CDR3 DNA has 42 bases and is translated from base 1. The germline V and J ends show losses of 4 bases and 15 bases respectively, and no gene match explains 14 bases of the junction. What the study reported, not specific to this receptor: Some responding clones were detected in pre-infection memory, which suggested that pre-existing cross-reactive memory T cells had joined the SARS-CoV-2 response. Balanced CD4/CD8 phenotypes were observed for clones contracting from day 15 to 85, whereas a bias towards CD4+ was observed for a second wave of clones expanding from day 15 to 37. The study included only two mild cases, and larger cohorts that include severe cases with pre-infection samples were judged to be necessary. SARS-CoV-2 specificity was not confirmed for the second-wave clones peaking on day 37. Contracting CD4+ clones appeared mostly in the CM and EM memory subsets, whereas CD8+ clones were enriched in EMRA.

Data came from an Illumina NovaSeq 6000. cDNA libraries for TCRalpha and TCRbeta were prepared by 5'RACE using constant-segment primers, with sample barcodes and unique molecular identifiers added. RNA was extracted from every sample with Trizol reagent. The libraries were amplified in two PCR steps, and the second step added a second sample barcode and Illumina TruSeq adapters. The libraries were sequenced on an Illumina NovaSeq using 2 x 150 bp paired-end reads. Concerning the study's data processing: Demultiplexing of reads and collapsing into UMI-guided consensus sequences were performed with migec v1.2.7. Using mixcr v2.1.11, UMI consensuses were aligned to TRA and TRB V and J templates and then assembled into clonotypes. Expanded or contracted clonotypes were those called significant by both edgeR and NoisET, with noise models trained on biological replicates. edgeR calls used a false discovery rate-adjusted p below 0.01 and a log2 fold-change threshold of 1. As an exploratory analysis of dynamics, max-normalized trajectories of the 1000 most abundant clonotypes were examined with PCA combined with hierarchical clustering. Separately sequenced CD4+ and CD8+ repertoires were used to assign a CD4 or CD8 phenotype to each responding clone. TCRdb handled the public reads itself, with Q25 trimming in fastp and clone calling in MiXCR, and kept productive beta chains. For every CDR3 protein sequence, its rows merge into one entry that carries the most common genes and DNA. In this record, the V and J calls reflect TCRdb's handling and not the investigators' own analysis. The sample profile shows around 180,000 distinct CDR3 sequences; 16% of them were found once. Just over 2% of the sample is held by the ten biggest clonotypes.

Ficoll-Paque density gradient centrifugation was used to isolate PBMCs. The sample was PBMCs or a T cell subset sorted from them (not recorded which). This chain is built from TRBV12-3 or TRBV12-4 and TRBJ2-1; TRBD1 matches 8 bases in the middle. This receptor was identified in an adult woman who had mild COVID-19 (a few samples of this study predate the infection). The sample titles of this study are shuffled in the database, so cell type and time point are left out; the donor was told from shared clones. This receptor carries the CDR3 CASSSRTGIFSSFF. The sequenced DNA: TGTGCCAGCAGTTCCCGGACAGGGATTTTTAGTTCGTTCTTC.